These T cell receptor beta chains were read from a single sample in a study of shared clonotypes between healthy human individuals. Libraries were prepared by immunoSEQ multiplex PCR; TCRdb keeps only in-frame clonotypes and omits some of them. Among hundreds of thousands of clones listed, 90% to 96% were seen once. The sample comprised naive CD4+ T cells sorted from blood. These receptors came from a woman in her thirties in good health. The CDR3 runs from the conserved cysteine through the conserved F or W. Rows give clone size only sometimes, using once, few, many, or a class for an expanded clone.

v_gene,j_gene,abundance,CDR3aa
TRBV7-9,TRBJ2-5,NA,CASSPKPSETQYF
TRBV6-1,TRBJ2-2,NA,CASSGKYTGELFF
TRBV30,TRBJ1-3,NA,CAWSVRRLSGNTIYF
TRBV18,TRBJ1-3,NA,CASSPRPTNTAGNTIYF
TRBV29-1,TRBJ1-1,NA,CSGWTGVNTEAFF
TRBV7-9,TRBJ1-4,NA,CASNPGRSATNEKLFF
TRBV2,TRBJ2-7,NA,CASRRTGAELSSYEQYF
TRBV2,TRBJ2-7,NA,CANSGPYRYEQYF
TRBV7-2,TRBJ2-7,NA,CASSLRVVREQYF
TRBV19,TRBJ2-1,once,CASRDRSGVNEQFF
TRBV19,TRBJ2-7,NA,CASSIQGQGATYEQYF
TRBV6-6,NA,NA,CASSPGLAGDYEQYF
TRBV7-2,TRBJ1-4,NA,CASSLGLQVNEKLFF